This passage covers 31 T cell receptor beta chains from one sample sequenced in a study of T cell repertoires in cytomegalovirus infection. TCRdb itself ran the reads through MiXCR, one entry per CDR3 protein. The sample shows about 46,000 distinct CDR3 sequences, 20% of them seen only once. Their antigens remain unidentified. Sequenced sample: PBMCs, sequenced either directly or after in vitro stimulation (not recorded which). The receptor source for this set is a human donor in good health (CMV status not recorded). Some clones in this sample may be carry-over from other donors' samples.

The chain is built from TRBV12-5 and TRBJ2-3; 10 nucleotides agree with TRBD1. The CDR3 runs to 15 residues. Germline CDR1 reads LGHNT; CDR2 reads FRNRAP. The V and J ends lost 1 base and 5 bases, in that order; junction bases with no gene match: 3. The CDR3 DNA is TGTGCTAGTGGTTTGGGGACAGGGGGTTTAGATACGCAGTATTTT. Protein sequence: CASGLGTGGLDTQYF.

Only a few counts were recorded for this clonotype. The chain employs TRBV5-1 and TRBJ2-7; no reliable D call. Germline CDR1 reads SGHRS; CDR2 reads YFSETQ. The CDR3 loop spans 13 amino acids. V lost 7 bases and J 2 bases, leaving 13 bases between the germline ends. CDR3 region: CASGLDLTYEQYF. The CDR3 coding sequence is TGCGCCAGCGGGCTGGACCTAACCTACGAGCAGTACTTC.

In its sample, this clonotype was seen a few times. J is TRBJ2-1 and V is TRBV15, with TRBD2 identical over 12 bases. CDR3 length: 15 residues. The germline gives CDR1 LNHNV, CDR2 YYDKDF (reference sequence). After removal of 5 bases from V and 9 bases from J, the junction contained 8 bases not matched to a gene. As DNA, the CDR3 is TGTGCCACCAGCCTTTCTAGCGGGGGGGCTAGTGAGCAGTTCTTC. This codes for CATSLSSGGASEQFF.

This clonotype came up a few times. This sequence joins TRBV6-6 and TRBJ1-6, with 8 positions matching TRBD1. The V segment lost 2 bases and the J segment 10 bases; nucleotides outside the gene matches: 7. CDR3 length: 15 residues. Germline V gene sequence: CDR1 MNHNY, CDR2 SVGAGI (reference sequence). CDR3 sequence: CASSYGQGGSSPLHF. The CDR3 coding sequence is TGTGCCAGCAGTTACGGACAGGGCGGAAGCTCACCCCTCCACTTT.

This clonotype was recorded many times. The gene calls are TRBV7-7 and TRBJ2-3; weak D call: TRBD2 (6 bases). Trimming removed 8 bases from V and 3 bases from J, with 15 bases in between. Germline lookup yields CDR1 SSHAT and CDR2 FNYEAQ (reference sequence). The CDR3 sequence is 14 residues long. The CDR3, as DNA: TGTGCCAGCTCCCCCGGGACTGGGACAGATACGCAGTATTTT. Translation gives CASSPGTGTDTQYF.

This clonotype has more than one count but fewer than ten. The chain couples TRBV6-6 to TRBJ2-2; a possible D gene is TRBD1 (5 bases). Trimming left V 6 bases short and J 7 bases short, with 12 bases between. The germline CDR1 and CDR2 sequences are MNHNY and SVGAGI (reference sequence). CDR3 size: 13 residues. The CDR3 reads CASSFPGFGELFF. CDR3 bases: TGTGCCAGCAGCTTCCCAGGGTTCGGGGAGCTGTTTTTT.

This clonotype was detected ten times or more. This chain links TRBV27 with TRBJ2-3, with a tentative D call TRBD1 (6 bases). The V end was cut by 5 bases, the J end by 4 bases, with 13 bases between. This CDR3 has 14 amino acids. Germline V gives CDR1 MNHEY, CDR2 SMNVEV (reference sequence). The chain's CDR3 is CASSPGTFPDTQYF. The DNA of the CDR3 is TGTGCCAGCAGTCCAGGGACATTCCCAGATACGCAGTATTTT.

This clonotype showed up many times. The rearrangement links TRBV11-2 to TRBJ2-3; 8 bases line up with TRBD1. Germline V gene sequence: CDR1 SGHAT, CDR2 FQNNGV. V was clipped by 3 bases and J by 9 bases; unmatched bases: 8. The CDR3 loop spans 14 amino acids. In nucleotides, the CDR3 is TGTGCCAGCAGCTTTGGACAGGGCTACCGGACGCAGTATTTT. This codes for CASSFGQGYRTQYF.

This clonotype has just one count. The V call is TRBV3-1, the J call TRBJ2-5, with D perhaps TRBD1 or TRBD2 (5 bases each). The germline V and J ends were trimmed by 4 bases and 2 bases, with 14 bases remaining between them. The CDR3 spans 15 residues. Germline loops: CDR1 LGHDT, CDR2 YNNKEL (reference sequence). CDR3 nucleotides: TGTGCCAGCAGCCCAGATGCTTGGGGGCAAGAGACCCAGTACTTC. Encoded protein: CASSPDAWGQETQYF.

This clonotype was recorded many times. The V and J genes are TRBV6-5 and TRBJ2-5, with 11 bases fitting TRBD2. The CDR3 spans 15 residues. V was pared by 8 bases and J by 4 bases, with 9 bases of the junction left unmatched. Germline-derived CDR1 and CDR2 are MNHEY and SVGAGI. DNA of the CDR3: TGTGCCAGCCAAATAGCGGGAGGGCCTGGAGAGACCCAGTACTTC. Translation: CASQIAGGPGETQYF.

The genes are TRBV7-9 and TRBJ2-1, with TRBD2 matching over 7 bases. In germline, CDR1 is SEHNR, CDR2 FQNEAQ (reference sequence). There are 17 residues in the CDR3. V gave up 7 bases and J gave up 2 bases; unmatched junction bases: 14. As DNA, the CDR3 is TGTGCCAGCACCCAAGCAGGCGGCGGGAGCCCCTACAATGAGCAGTTCTTC. As protein: CASTQAGGGSPYNEQFF.

This clonotype was found a few times. V usage is TRBV19 and J usage is TRBJ1-1, with TRBD1 as a possible D gene (5 bases). The germline CDR1 and CDR2 sequences are LNHDA and SQIVND (reference sequence). The V gene lost 1 base and the J gene lost 5 bases, with 14 bases spanning the gap. The CDR3 sequence is 15 residues long. The CDR3 coding sequence is TGTGCCAGTAGTATAGCCCCGGCCGGGGGAACTGAAGCTTTCTTT. This gives the protein CASSIAPAGGTEAFF.

This clonotype came up a few times. This chain connects TRBV29-1 to TRBJ2-7; D possibly uses TRBD1 or TRBD2 (5 bases each). V was pared by 1 base and J by 4 bases, with 8 bases between. The CDR3 is 12 amino acids. Germline values: CDR1 SQVTM, CDR2 ANQGSEA. The CDR3 region is CSVEGGGYEQYF. CDR3 sequence (DNA): TGCAGCGTTGAAGGTGGGGGTTACGAGCAGTACTTC.

The chain is built from TRBV7-3 and TRBJ2-3; D unresolved. The CDR3 runs to 14 residues. The germline V gene has CDR1 SGHTA and CDR2 FQGTGA. V was pared by 5 bases and J by 6 bases, with 15 bases between. The chain's CDR3 is CASSHGQVADTQYF. The CDR3 DNA reads TGTGCCAGCAGCCACGGTCAGGTGGCGGATACGCAGTATTTT.

The chain recombines TRBV18 with TRBJ1-3; 9 bases line up with TRBD1. Germline CDR1 and CDR2: KGHSH and LQKENI. V shed 3 bases, J shed 4 bases, and the junction held 4 bases outside the gene matches. The CDR3 runs to 15 residues. The CDR3 reads CASSPPGQGGNTIYF. The CDR3 DNA is TGTGCCAGCTCACCCCCGGGACAGGGAGGAAACACCATATATTTT.

This clonotype was counted a few times. The V and J genes are TRBV11-3 and TRBJ2-1; 8 bases are shared with TRBD2. V shed 2 bases and J 14 bases; nucleotides not matched to a gene: 8. This CDR3 comprises 13 residues. CDR1 and CDR2 from the germline V gene are SGHNT and YENEEA. CDR3 sequence reads: CASSLLIGGAKFF. The CDR3 DNA sequence: TGTGCCAGCAGCTTACTTATCGGGGGGGCTAAGTTCTTC.

The J gene is TRBJ2-7, the V gene TRBV6-5, with D possibly matching TRBD1 (5 bases). Per the germline V gene, CDR1 is MNHEY and CDR2 is SVGAGI. The CDR3 is 14 residues long. Deletions cut 5 bases from V and 2 bases from J, with 13 bases between. CDR3 sequence reads: CASSPRQIPYEQYF. In DNA form, the CDR3 reads TGTGCCAGCAGTCCACGACAGATTCCCTACGAGCAGTACTTC.

This clonotype appeared a few times. The rearrangement uses TRBV4-1 and TRBJ2-1; TRBD1 matches at 8 bases. Trimming at V came to 4 bases and at J to 7 bases, leaving 9 bases not matched to a gene. Germline assignment: CDR1 MGHRA and CDR2 YSYEKL. The CDR3 loop spans 15 amino acids. The CDR3 DNA reads TGCGCCAGCAGCCCCGGACAGGGTGTTGTAAATGAGCAGTTCTTC. Residues: CASSPGQGVVNEQFF.

The rearrangement uses TRBV12-3 or TRBV12-4 and TRBJ2-7; D unresolved. V lost 5 bases and J 4 bases, leaving 9 bases between the germline ends. CDR3 size: 12 residues. The CDR3 sequence: CASSPGRYEQYF. CDR3 sequence (DNA): TGTGCCAGCAGTCCAGGCCGTTACGAGCAGTACTTC.

The chain joins TRBV28 to TRBJ1-6; a weak D match, TRBD1 (6 bases). Looked up from germline, CDR1 is MDHEN and CDR2 is SYDVKM. The V end was cut by 4 bases, the J end by 7 bases, with 11 bases between. The CDR3 length is 14 residues. The CDR3: CASSSGGGNSPLHF. CDR3 bases: TGTGCCAGCAGTTCAGGAGGGGGAAATTCACCCCTCCACTTT.

The CDR3 is CASSVDRDLGPGYTF. The CDR3, as DNA: TGTGCCAGTAGTGTGGACCGGGACCTAGGACCTGGCTACACCTTC. The chain links TRBV19 to TRBJ1-2, with D possibly TRBD1 on 5 matching bases. CDR1 LNHDA and CDR2 SQIVND come from the germline V gene (reference sequence). Trimming removed 5 bases at V and 7 bases at J, with 20 bases between. The CDR3 covers 15 residues.

The J gene is TRBJ2-1, the V gene TRBV12-3 or TRBV12-4; D remains ambiguous. The CDR3 is 14 amino acids. V was trimmed by 5 bases and J by 9 bases, leaving 17 bases between them. CDR3 region: CASSPAQGKAEQFF. CDR3 DNA sequence: TGTGCCAGCAGTCCCGCCCAAGGGAAAGCTGAGCAGTTCTTC.

This clonotype was detected many times. V gene TRBV2 combines with J gene TRBJ2-5; TRBD2 might be the D (6 bases). Trimming removed 5 bases at V and 5 bases at J, with 12 bases between. This CDR3 region has 13 residues. Germline CDR1 is SNHLY and CDR2 is FYNNEI. CDR3 in DNA: TGTGCCAGCAGTCTCTACGGGGGTGAGACCCAGTACTTC. Translating gives CASSLYGGETQYF. Variable domain in full (rest from reference TRBV2 and TRBJ2-5): EPEVTQTPSHQVTQMGQEVILRCVPISNHLYFYWYRQILGQKVEFLVSFYNNEISEKSEIFDDQFSVERPDGSNFTLKIRSTKLEDSAMYFCASSLYGGETQYFGPGTRLLVL.

V is TRBV27 and J is TRBJ1-4, with 7 bases fitting TRBD1. J gave up 0 bases and V 5 bases, and 3 bases lay outside the gene matches. CDR1 MNHEY and CDR2 SMNVEV come from the germline V gene (reference sequence). This CDR3 comprises 15 residues. The CDR3 bases are TGTGCCAGCAGTCCCGGGACAGCAACTAATGAAAAACTGTTTTTT. This sequence encodes CASSPGTATNEKLFF.

This clonotype was seen at least ten times. The V call is TRBV12-3 or TRBV12-4, the J call TRBJ1-6, with D uncertain. V lost 4 bases and J lost 7, with 5 bases in between. This CDR3 comprises 12 residues. The CDR3 here is CASSWYNSPLHF. CDR3 DNA: TGTGCCAGCAGTTGGTACAATTCACCCCTCCACTTT.

The rearrangement uses TRBV12-3 or TRBV12-4 and TRBJ2-7; D may be TRBD1 (6 bases). Trimming removed 2 bases from V and 5 bases from J, with 19 bases in between. The CDR3 spans 16 residues. The CDR3 sequence: CASSLKKHRETHEQYF. The CDR3 DNA follows: TGTGCCAGCAGTTTAAAAAAACACAGGGAGACCCACGAGCAGTACTTC.

This clonotype has just a few counts. The gene calls are TRBV10-3 and TRBJ1-2; D gene ambiguous. Germline-derived CDR1 and CDR2 are ENHRY and SYGVKD. With 3 bases removed from V and 0 bases from J, the gap between germline ends came to 5 bases. This CDR3 region has 13 residues. CDR3 sequence (DNA): TGTGCCATCAGTGAACAAACTAACTATGGCTACACCTTC. It codes for CAISEQTNYGYTF.

The rearrangement links TRBV19 to TRBJ1-4, with D possibly being TRBD1 (5 bases). The germline CDR1 and CDR2 sequences are LNHDA and SQIVND (reference sequence). The V and J ends lost 3 bases and 8 bases respectively, with 13 bases between them. This CDR3 region has 14 residues. The CDR3 protein is CASSMAGQGEKLFF. In nucleotides, the CDR3 is TGTGCCAGTAGTATGGCGGGGCAGGGAGAAAAACTGTTTTTT.

This clonotype was counted a few times. The V call is TRBV19, the J call TRBJ2-4; D could derive from TRBD1 or TRBD2 (5 bases each). Between the trimmed V and J ends, which lost 7 bases and 7 bases, there was a span of 8 bases. This CDR3 comprises 11 residues. Germline-derived CDR1 and CDR2 are LNHDA and SQIVND (reference sequence). CDR3 coding DNA: TGTGCCAGTAATGAGGGGAACATTCAGTACTTC. Residues: CASNEGNIQYF.

This chain uses TRBV18 with TRBJ1-4, with 7 bases identical to TRBD1. The V gene's germline CDR1 is KGHSH and CDR2 LQKENI. J gave up 8 bases and V 0 bases, and 9 bases lay outside the gene matches. CDR3 size: 16 residues. In DNA, the CDR3 is TGTGCCAGCTCACCACCTACCGGGACAGTTCGGGAAAAACTGTTTTTT. It encodes CASSPPTGTVREKLFF.

This clonotype was counted many times. V gene TRBV7-2 combines with J gene TRBJ2-6; tentatively, D is TRBD2 (5 bases). Germline assignment: CDR1 SGHTA and CDR2 FQGNSA. Trimming removed 6 bases from V and 4 bases from J, with 16 bases in between. The CDR3 consists of 16 residues. In nucleotides, the CDR3 is TGTGCCAGCAGTCCACACAGAGGGTCCGGGGCCAACGTCCTGACTTTC. As protein: CASSPHRGSGANVLTF.